A selection of T cell receptor beta chains follows, all from one sample in a study of cytomegalovirus exposure and HLA in healthy donors. Repertoires were generated with immunoSEQ multiplex PCR, while TCRdb's copy carries only in-frame clones and drops some. Of 150,000 to 200,000 clones in the sample, roughly 73% were seen once. Sequencing used PBMCs. Source of these receptors: a man aged 18 to 30 in good health and CMV-seropositive. Each CDR3 is given with its conserved first and last residue. Fields, in order: V gene, clone size, D gene, J gene, CDR3 DNA, CDR3 protein. A D gene is named only where the DNA matches it firmly. Rows give clone size only sometimes, using once, few, many, or a class for an expanded clone.

TRBV28,.,TRBD2,TRBJ2-1,TGTCCCGCCGAGGGAGCTAGCGGGAGACGAAATGAGCAGTTCTTC,CPAEGASGRRNEQFF
TRBV28,.,TRBD1,TRBJ1-1,TGTGCCAGCAGTGATACAGGGGCGCGAGCTTTCTTT,CASSDTGARAFF
TRBV28,.,TRBD1,TRBJ2-3,TGTGCCAGCAGTCAGACAGGGTCTTTTGCAGATACGCAGTATTTT,CASSQTGSFADTQYF
TRBV6-4,few,TRBD2,TRBJ2-2,TGTGCCAGCAGTTCCGGGACTAGCGGGAGCCGGGAGCTGTTTTTT,CASSSGTSGSRELFF
TRBV11-1,.,.,TRBJ2-2,TGTGCCAGCAGCGTGGCTACCGGGGAGCTGTTTTTT,CASSVATGELFF
TRBV29-1,many,TRBD1,TRBJ1-2,TGCAGCGTTACGACAGGGTCTGGCTACACCTTC,CSVTTGSGYTF
TRBV7-6,.,.,TRBJ1-3,TGTGCCAGCAGCGCCCCTAGCCCTGGAAACACCATATATTTT,CASSAPSPGNTIYF
TRBV7-9,.,.,TRBJ1-4,TGTGCCAGCAGCTTAGTTGGCAGGGGAGATGAAAAACTGTTTTTT,CASSLVGRGDEKLFF
TRBV7-9,.,.,TRBJ1-1,TGTTCCAGCAGCTTACAAACTGAAGCTTTCTTT,CSSSLQTEAFF
TRBV7-2,.,TRBD1,TRBJ2-5,TGTGCCAGCAGCAGGCAGGGGGCAGGGGAGACCCAGTACTTC,CASSRQGAGETQYF
TRBV28,.,TRBD1,TRBJ1-1,TGTGCCAGCAGTTACAGGGGGAGGACTGAAGCTTTCTTT,CASSYRGRTEAFF
TRBV9,.,.,TRBJ1-1,TGTGCCAGCAGCGCTACAGTGAACACTGAAGCTTTCTTT,CASSATVNTEAFF